A selection of T cell receptor beta chains follows, all from one sample in a study of blood T cells in healthy people across ages. TCRdb analysed the 5' RACE reads with MiXCR anew, one entry per CDR3 protein. The sample includes 1.8 million or so distinct CDR3 sequences, about two fifths of them seen just once. Sequenced input: blood. These receptors were obtained from a human donor in good health. CDR3s include the opening cysteine and the closing phenylalanine or tryptophan. Each record gives: D gene, clone size, V gene, J gene, CDR3 DNA, CDR3 protein. D genes are given only for firm matches. Expanded clones are given a class, and other clones once, few, many or no size at all.

d_call: .; clone_size: .; v_call: TRBV12-5; j_call: TRBJ1-2; cdr3_nt: TGTGCTAGTGGTTTGGTAGCCGGGACCAACTATGGCTACACCTTC; cdr3_aa: CASGLVAGTNYGYTF
d_call: .; clone_size: .; v_call: TRBV5-1; j_call: TRBJ2-7; cdr3_nt: TGCGCCAGCAGCTTTGGTACAAAAAACGAGCAGTACTTC; cdr3_aa: CASSFGTKNEQYF
d_call: TRBD1; clone_size: few; v_call: TRBV20-1; j_call: TRBJ2-3; cdr3_nt: TGCAGTGCTTCCGGGACAGGGGGTTTTACAGATACGCAGTATTTT; cdr3_aa: CSASGTGGFTDTQYF
d_call: .; clone_size: .; v_call: TRBV29-1; j_call: TRBJ2-2; cdr3_nt: TGCAGCGTGCAGGGACAGAACACCGGGGAGCTGTTTTTT; cdr3_aa: CSVQGQNTGELFF
d_call: .; clone_size: few; v_call: TRBV7-2; j_call: TRBJ1-5; cdr3_nt: TGTGCCAGCAGCTTAGGTATACAGCTCAATCAGCCCCAGCATTTT; cdr3_aa: CASSLGIQLNQPQHF
d_call: TRBD2; clone_size: few; v_call: TRBV11-2; j_call: TRBJ2-3; cdr3_nt: TGTGCCAGCAGCTTAACGAGCGGGGGGGTTACAGATACGCAGTATTTT; cdr3_aa: CASSLTSGGVTDTQYF
d_call: .; clone_size: .; v_call: TRBV29-1; j_call: TRBJ1-2; cdr3_nt: TGCAGCGTTGAAAGGACAGAGGGCCAGTATGGCTACACCTTC; cdr3_aa: CSVERTEGQYGYTF
d_call: TRBD2; clone_size: few; v_call: TRBV20-1; j_call: TRBJ2-3; cdr3_nt: TGCAGTGCAACACCCGCACTAGCGGGGGGCACAGATACGCAGTATTTT; cdr3_aa: CSATPALAGGTDTQYF
d_call: .; clone_size: .; v_call: TRBV9; j_call: TRBJ1-3; cdr3_nt: TGTGCCAGCAGCGTAGACAGCCGCTCTGGAAACACCATATATTTT; cdr3_aa: CASSVDSRSGNTIYF
d_call: .; clone_size: many; v_call: TRBV9; j_call: TRBJ1-6; cdr3_nt: TGTGCCAGCAGCCGCGACTTAAGTTCACCCCTCCACTTT; cdr3_aa: CASSRDLSSPLHF
d_call: .; clone_size: few; v_call: TRBV6-6; j_call: TRBJ1-6; cdr3_nt: TGTGCCACCCTAGGGGGGGGCATGGATAATTCACCCCTCCACTTT; cdr3_aa: CATLGGGMDNSPLHF
d_call: .; clone_size: .; v_call: TRBV20-1; j_call: TRBJ2-5; cdr3_nt: TGCAGTGCCGCGGACAGCCAAGAGACCCAGTACTTC; cdr3_aa: CSAADSQETQYF
d_call: .; clone_size: .; v_call: TRBV10-3; j_call: TRBJ2-3; cdr3_nt: TGTGCCATCAGTCCCTGGGGTGAAAAAACAGATACGCAGTATTTT; cdr3_aa: CAISPWGEKTDTQYF
d_call: TRBD1; clone_size: .; v_call: TRBV7-6; j_call: TRBJ2-4; cdr3_nt: TGTGCCAGCAGCAGTGGACAGGCTATAGCCAAAAACATTCAGTACTTC; cdr3_aa: CASSSGQAIAKNIQYF